This TCR beta chain was found in a study of blood T cell repertoires in COVID-19. Whole-study context: There were acute and convalescent COVID-19 samples, and they came from the United States, Italy and Spain.

The method was immunoSEQ multiplex PCR; TCRdb's version includes in-frame clones alone and lacks a portion of them. Of fewer than 350,000 clones in the sample, under 95% were seen once. The CDR3 length is 15 residues. The J segment lost 4 bases and the V segment lost 0 bases, leaving 6 bases of the junction unmatched. Germline-derived CDR1 and CDR2 are SGHKS and YYEKEE (reference sequence). The sample comprised PBMCs or T cells enriched from blood (not recorded which). The chain employs TRBV5-5 and TRBJ1-2; TRBD1 matches at 7 bases. This TCR was recovered from a middle-aged man who had been exposed to COVID-19. CDR3 residues: CASSLEGAAIYGYTF. The CDR3 region has the DNA TGTGCCAGCAGCTTGGAGGGGGCGGCGATCTATGGCTACACCTTC.